The rows below give T cell receptor beta chains drawn from one sample of a study of blood T cell repertoires in COVID-19. The data were produced by immunoSEQ multiplex PCR, yet TCRdb's version contains in-frame clones alone and is incomplete. The table includes 270,000 or so clones, roughly nine tenths detected once. Sequenced: peripheral blood. The receptors were sampled from a woman aged 40 to 50 who had recovered from COVID-19. CDR3s include the opening cysteine and the closing phenylalanine or tryptophan. D genes are given only for firm matches. Clone size is not always given. Where it is, it says once, few, many or a class for expanded clones.

V gene	J gene	clone size	D gene	CDR3 DNA	CDR3 protein
TRBV5-1	TRBJ1-2	once	TRBD1	TGCGCCAGCAGCTTGAACCTCGGACAGGGCTATGGCTACACCTTC	CASSLNLGQGYGYTF
TRBV27	TRBJ1-2	.	TRBD1	TGTGCCAGCAGACTCCAGGGGGCTCGCTATGGCTACACCTTC	CASRLQGARYGYTF
TRBV7-3	TRBJ2-1	.	TRBD2	TGTGCCAGCAGCTCCCATATGGCGGGAGTGAACAATGAGCAGTTCTTC	CASSSHMAGVNNEQFF
TRBV5-1	TRBJ2-5	.	.	TGCGCCAGCAGCCTCCTCCCCGAAGAGACCCAGTACTTC	CASSLLPEETQYF
TRBV6-5	TRBJ2-2	.	.	TGTGCCAGCTGGAGGGCCCACGGGGAGCTGTTTTTT	CASWRAHGELFF
TRBV12-3/TRBV12-4	TRBJ2-2	.	.	TGTGCCAGCAGTTTATCGGCCGGGGAGCTGTTTTTT	CASSLSAGELFF
TRBV18	TRBJ2-3	.	.	TGTGCCAGCTCACCAGGGGACTTGCGGGGCACAGATACGCAGTATTTT	CASSPGDLRGTDTQYF
TRBV6-6	TRBJ2-7	.	TRBD1	TGTGCCAGCAGCTCAGGGGGAATTTCTCTAACCGAGCAGTACTTC	CASSSGGISLTEQYF
TRBV5-4	TRBJ2-3	.	.	TGTGCCAGCAGCTTGGGAGGCGACTCTAGCACAGATACGCAGTATTTT	CASSLGGDSSTDTQYF
TRBV7-2	TRBJ2-5	.	TRBD2	TGTGCCAGCAGCTACGGGGGGATCGAGACCCAGTACTTC	CASSYGGIETQYF
TRBV4-1	TRBJ2-4	.	TRBD2	TGCGCCAGCAGCCATTCCGGGGGGGACATTCAGTACTTC	CASSHSGGDIQYF
TRBV6-5	TRBJ2-7	.	.	TGTGCCAGCAGGGGGGGAAACTCCTACGAGCAGTACTTC	CASRGGNSYEQYF
TRBV6-6	TRBJ2-1	.	TRBD2	TGTGCCAGCTCTCAAGGGACTAGCGGGACCAATGAGCAGTTCTTC	CASSQGTSGTNEQFF
TRBV7-2	TRBJ2-3	.	.	TGTGCCAGCAGGGAGGGTGGCACAGATACGCAGTATTTT	CASREGGTDTQYF
TRBV4-1	TRBJ2-7	medium-sized	TRBD2	TGCGCCAGCAGCCAAGATCGGACTAGCGGGAGTTACGAGCAGTACTTC	CASSQDRTSGSYEQYF
TRBV27	TRBJ1-2	.	.	TGTGCCAGCACCACGACGGGGGGTTATGGCTACACCTTC	CASTTTGGYGYTF
TRBV6-5	TRBJ1-2	.	.	TGTGCCAGCAGTTACGCAGGGATCGGCTACACCTTC	CASSYAGIGYTF
TRBV20-1	TRBJ1-2	.	.	TGCAGTGCTCCCCCAGGCTACACCTTC	CSAPPGYTF
TRBV12-2	TRBJ2-7	.	.	TGTGCAAGTCGGGCTAGCGGGACCTACGAGCAGTACTTC	CASRASGTYEQYF
TRBV2	TRBJ2-3	once	TRBD2	TGTGCCAGCATCTTTACTAGCGGATCCACAGATACGCAGTATTTT	CASIFTSGSTDTQYF
TRBV2	TRBJ2-3	.	.	TGTGCCAGCAGAGCGAGGAGCACAGATACGCAGTATTTT	CASRARSTDTQYF
TRBV19	TRBJ1-3	.	.	TGTGCCAGTAGTATGGCGGGGCCTGGAAACACCATATATTTT	CASSMAGPGNTIYF
TRBV7-3	TRBJ1-1	.	TRBD1	TGTGCCAGCAGCTTAACGGGACAGATGAACACTGAAGCTTTCTTT	CASSLTGQMNTEAFF
TRBV5-4	TRBJ2-7	once	TRBD2	TGTGCCAGCAGCTGGACTGGCGGGAGCTCCTACGAGCAGTACTTC	CASSWTGGSSYEQYF
TRBV7-2	TRBJ2-6	.	.	TGTGCCAGCAGCTCCGAAGGACTTTCTGGGGCCAACGTCCTGACTTTC	CASSSEGLSGANVLTF
TRBV7-9	TRBJ1-4	.	TRBD1	TGTGCCAGCAGCCCGGGACAGGGAGACGAAAAACTGTTTTTT	CASSPGQGDEKLFF
TRBV5-1	TRBJ2-3	.	.	TGCGCCAGCAGCTTGCTAGGGAGCGACACAGATACGCAGTATTTT	CASSLLGSDTDTQYF
TRBV4-1	TRBJ1-4	.	TRBD1	TGCGCCAGCAGCCAAACAGGGGGCGGAATGGTTGAAGATGAAAAACTGTTTTTT	CASSQTGGGMVEDEKLFF
TRBV2	TRBJ2-1	.	.	TGTGCCAGCAGTGAAGCCTTGTACAATGAGCAGTTCTTC	CASSEALYNEQFF
TRBV3-1/TRBV3-2	TRBJ1-2	.	TRBD1	TGTGCCAGCAGCCAAGTTATGACAGGGTTAATTCCCTATGGCTACACCTTC	CASSQVMTGLIPYGYTF
TRBV29-1	TRBJ2-5	.	TRBD1	TGCAGCGCCGGGGACAGGCAAGAGACCCAGTACTTC	CSAGDRQETQYF
TRBV29-1	TRBJ1-2	.	.	TGCAGCGCCCGCTCGGGGATTTACTATGGCTACACCTTC	CSARSGIYYGYTF
TRBV15	TRBJ2-2	.	.	TGTGCCACCACCTTGGACAGAACAAACACCGGGGAGCTGTTTTTT	CATTLDRTNTGELFF
TRBV5-1	TRBJ1-5	.	.	TGCGCCAGCAGCCCGGAAGGAGGGCCCAATCAGCCCCAGCATTTT	CASSPEGGPNQPQHF
TRBV6-5	TRBJ1-5	few	TRBD1	TGTGCCAGCAGCCATACAGGGGATTCTCAGCCCCAGCATTTT	CASSHTGDSQPQHF
TRBV6-5	TRBJ2-7	.	.	TGTGCCAGCAGTTACTCGACAGGAGGCCCCTACGAGCAGTACTTC	CASSYSTGGPYEQYF
TRBV6-5	TRBJ2-2	.	.	TGTGCCAGCAGTTCCCTAGAGAGCACCGGGGAGCTGTTTTTT	CASSSLESTGELFF
TRBV4-1	TRBJ2-5	.	.	TGCGCCAGCAGCCAAGGTCCACAAGAGACCCAGTACTTC	CASSQGPQETQYF
TRBV28	TRBJ2-3	.	.	TGTGCCAGCATGGGAAGAGACTACGCGGGTCCAGATACGCAGTATTTT	CASMGRDYAGPDTQYF
TRBV14	TRBJ2-2	.	.	TGTGCCAGCAGCCAATTCCGGCAGCGGTCGGGCACCGGGGAGCTGTTTTTT	CASSQFRQRSGTGELFF
TRBV2	TRBJ1-1	.	.	TGTGCCAGCGTTCGGTTGAACACTGAAGCTTTCTTT	CASVRLNTEAFF
TRBV5-1	TRBJ1-4	.	.	TGCGCCAGCAGCTTGGGACTTTCGGGTGAAAAACTGTTTTTT	CASSLGLSGEKLFF
TRBV5-5	TRBJ2-2	once	TRBD2	TGTGCCAGCAGCGTAGGACTAGCGGAGAACACCGGGGAGCTGTTTTTT	CASSVGLAENTGELFF
TRBV4-2	TRBJ2-2	.	TRBD2	TGTGCCAGCAGCCAAGACTCGCGGGAGGCCGCCGGGGAGCTGTTTTTT	CASSQDSREAAGELFF
TRBV2	TRBJ2-7	.	TRBD1	TGTGCCAGCAGTGGCGGGACAGGGGCCTACGAGCAGTACTTC	CASSGGTGAYEQYF
TRBV6-1	TRBJ1-2	.	TRBD1	TGTGCCAGCAGTGAATTAGCCGACAGGGCTAGCGGCTACACCTTC	CASSELADRASGYTF
TRBV5-1	TRBJ2-7	.	.	TGCGCCAGCAGCTTACCCACAGGGTCGGATGAGCAGTACTTC	CASSLPTGSDEQYF
TRBV28	TRBJ2-1	.	.	TGTGCCAGCAGCTGGGGAGTACAAGGGCAGTATGAGCAGTTCTTC	CASSWGVQGQYEQFF
TRBV30	TRBJ2-3	.	TRBD2	TGTGCCTGGAGTACCGGGACTAGCCGGGCAGATACGCAGTATTTT	CAWSTGTSRADTQYF
TRBV19	TRBJ2-2	.	.	TGTGCCAGTAGTAGCGGACATGACACCGGGGAGCTGTTTTTT	CASSSGHDTGELFF
TRBV5-6	TRBJ1-3	.	.	TGTGCCAGCAGCTTGGGTCGCTCTGGAAACACCATATATTTT	CASSLGRSGNTIYF
TRBV28	TRBJ1-5	.	.	TGTGCCAGCAGTTCCCCGAGCGGGGGGGCGCGTGATCAGCCCCAGCATTTT	CASSSPSGGARDQPQHF
TRBV29-1	TRBJ2-2	.	TRBD1	TGCAGCGTTGCGGTGGGGACAGGGTGGTTGACCGGGGAGCTGTTTTTT	CSVAVGTGWLTGELFF
TRBV5-1	TRBJ2-5	.	.	TGCGCCAGCAGCTCCGACAGTATGGATACCCAGTACTTC	CASSSDSMDTQYF
TRBV6-1	TRBJ2-5	.	.	TGTGCCAGCAGTGAATGGGGGACCGAAAAACTAGCAGTTCAAGAGACCCAGTACTTC	CASSEWGTEKLAVQETQYF